This TCR beta chain was profiled in a study of PD-L1 blockade in urothelial cancer. Study summary: Before enrollment, 0 to 3 chemotherapy regimens had been given to patients.

This sample's time point: pretreatment peripheral blood. Per the germline V gene, CDR1 is LNHDA and CDR2 is SQIVND (reference sequence). This CDR3 region has 13 residues. Between the trimmed V and J ends, which lost 4 bases and 5 bases, there was a span of 12 bases. Profiling relied on immunoSEQ multiplex PCR, and the TCRdb table lists in-frame clones only, not all of them. The table shows around 79,000 clones, with around four fifths occurring only once. The TCR comes from a man aged 35 to 55 with urothelial cancer. The genes are TRBV19 and TRBJ2-7; D possibly corresponds to TRBD2 (5 bases). The sample was PBMCs, taken around atezolizumab (anti-PD-L1) treatment. CDR3 nucleotide sequence: TGTGCCAGTAGTAAGCGGCCTCGACACGAGCAGTACTTC. Translating it yields CASSKRPRHEQYF.